This TCR beta chain originates from a study of T cell repertoires in cytomegalovirus infection. Regarding the study as a whole: HLA-C-restricted, CMV-specific TCR beta clonotypes were dominant ex vivo.

TCRdb reprocessed the reads via MiXCR and lists one record per CDR3 protein. The data show about 220,000 distinct CDR3 sequences, with roughly two fifths seen just once and approximately 60% held by the top ten. The germline V gene encodes CDR1 SEHNR and CDR2 FQNEAQ (reference sequence). The V and J ends lost 5 bases and 3 bases respectively, with 8 bases between them. CDR3 size: 13 residues. To note about this clonotype: Antigen specificity is unknown.

The receptor was isolated from a human donor in good health (CMV status not recorded). Some clones in this sample may be carry-over from other donors' samples. V is TRBV7-9 and J is TRBJ2-1, with D hard to call. Specimen: CD8+ T cells from cultured PBMCs, collected from culture after CMV antigen stimulation. The CDR3 DNA sequence: TGTGCCAGCAGCCCGAATCTCTACAATGAGCAGTTCTTC. It is translated as CASSPNLYNEQFF. Full variable domain (rest looked up from reference TRBV7-9 and TRBJ2-1): DTGVSQNPRHKITKRGQNVTFRCDPISEHNRLYWYRQTLGQGPEFLTYFQNEAQLEKSRLLSDRFSAERPKGSFSTLEIQRTEQGDSAMYLCASSPNLYNEQFFGPGTRLTVL.